The 19 T cell receptor beta chains presented below share a single source sample, sequenced in a study of control samples from healthy donors and cancer patients. The data were produced by immunoSEQ multiplex PCR, yet TCRdb's version contains in-frame clones alone and is incomplete. This repertoire shows under 200,000 clones, 85% to 95% found once; its top ten account for about 8.5%. Sequenced material: blood. The receptors derive from a woman in her 40s in good health.

The chain uses TRBV3-1 (or the pseudogene TRBV3-2) and TRBJ1-1; 11 positions match TRBD1. The V segment lost 6 bases and the J segment 6 bases; nucleotides outside the gene matches: 15. The germline V gene has CDR1 LGHDT and CDR2 YNNKEL (reference sequence). CDR3 length equals 17 residues. CDR3 region: CASRSTRTGGRAPEAFF. DNA for the CDR3: TGTGCCAGCAGATCGACTCGGACAGGGGGCCGTGCCCCTGAAGCTTTCTTT.

J is TRBJ1-1 and V is TRBV5-1; the match to TRBD1 covers 7 bases. Germline V lookup: CDR1 SGHRS, CDR2 YFSETQ. The CDR3 runs 15 residues. After removal of 3 bases from V and 4 bases from J, the junction contained 9 bases not matched to a gene. In DNA form, the CDR3 reads TGCGCCAGCAGCTATGAACCGACAGGGACCACTGAAGCTTTCTTT. It codes for CASSYEPTGTTEAFF.

The CDR3 sequence is CSVGGLAGGYEQYF. CDR3 DNA: TGCAGCGTTGGAGGTCTAGCGGGAGGCTACGAGCAGTACTTC. The chain has TRBV29-1 and TRBJ2-7, with 11 bases lining up with TRBD2. Per the germline V gene, CDR1 is SQVTM and CDR2 is ANQGSEA. After removal of 4 bases from V and 3 bases from J, the junction contained 5 bases not matched to a gene. This CDR3 comprises 14 residues.

This chain links TRBV28 with TRBJ1-1; D might be TRBD1 (6 bases). The CDR3 covers 16 residues. Germline V gene lookup returns CDR1 MDHEN and CDR2 SYDVKM. Trimming removed 2 bases from V and 1 base from J, with 14 bases in between. CDR3 residues: CASSLDVGGRNTEAFF. CDR3 DNA sequence: TGTGCCAGCAGTTTAGATGTAGGGGGTAGGAACACTGAAGCTTTCTTT.

The rearrangement uses TRBV7-2 and TRBJ2-7; the D gene could be TRBD1 or TRBD2 (5 bases each). Trimming took 3 bases from V and 0 from J, leaving 12 bases between them. Germline V CDR1 and CDR2: SGHTA, FQGNSA. The CDR3 spans 15 residues. CDR3 in DNA: TGTGCCAGCAGCTTTTCGTGGGACGCCTCCTACGAGCAGTACTTC. Encoded protein: CASSFSWDASYEQYF. The full variable domain, rest sourced from reference TRBV7-2 and TRBJ2-7, is GAGVSQSPSNKVTEKGKDVELRCDPISGHTALYWYRQSLGQGLEFLIYFQGNSAPDKSGLPSDRFSAERTGGSVSTLTIQRTQQEDSAVYLCASSFSWDASYEQYFGPGTRLTVT.

The chain carries TRBV19 and TRBJ1-3; D not certain. Germline V lookup: CDR1 LNHDA, CDR2 SQIVND (reference sequence). The CDR3 contains 13 residues. V was shortened by 5 bases and J by 0 bases, with 5 bases between the two germline ends. CDR3 protein: CASSPPSGNTIYF. DNA for the CDR3: TGTGCCAGTAGTCCCCCCTCTGGAAACACCATATATTTT.

The rearrangement links TRBV5-1 to TRBJ1-3; D gene ambiguous. Germline CDR1 and CDR2: SGHRS and YFSETQ. The germline V and J ends were trimmed by 0 bases and 0 bases, with 7 bases remaining between them. The CDR3 loop spans 15 amino acids. CDR3 in amino acids: CASSLGYSSGNTIYF. The CDR3 nucleotides read TGCGCCAGCAGCTTGGGGTATAGCTCTGGAAACACCATATATTTT.

This chain connects TRBV7-9 to TRBJ2-2; 11 bases are a match to TRBD2. Germline V gene sequence: CDR1 SEHNR, CDR2 FQNEAQ (reference sequence). V lost 9 bases and J lost 0; bases outside the gene matches: 6. The CDR3 contains 16 residues. CDR3 nucleotide sequence: TGTGCCAGACCGATAGCGGGAGGGGCGAACACCGGGGAGCTGTTTTTT. Translated, it gives CARPIAGGANTGELFF.

The chain joins TRBV29-1 to TRBJ2-7, with D perhaps matching TRBD1 (7 bases). Trimming removed 4 bases from V and 2 bases from J, with 12 bases in between. Germline V CDR1 and CDR2: SQVTM, ANQGSEA. The CDR3 totals 13 residues. The CDR3, as DNA: TGCAGCGTTGGAGTCAGGGGGGCCTACGAGCAGTACTTC. It is translated as CSVGVRGAYEQYF.

The chain recombines TRBV6-4 with TRBJ2-7, with D tentatively TRBD1 or TRBD2 (6 bases each). The germline V gene has CDR1 MRHNA and CDR2 SNTAGT. This CDR3 has 16 residues. V lost 7 bases and J 2 bases, leaving 21 bases between the germline ends. The CDR3 DNA is TGTGCCAGCACCTGGGGGGCGGGCTGGGGTCCCTACGAGCAGTACTTC. Translated, it gives CASTWGAGWGPYEQYF.

The chain links TRBV6-4 to TRBJ1-5; D remains ambiguous. V gave up 3 bases and J gave up 5 bases, with 8 bases separating them. CDR1 and CDR2 (germline): MRHNA, SNTAGT. This CDR3 is built from 13 residues. CDR3 sequence reads: CASSENIYQPQHF. For the CDR3, the DNA is TGTGCCAGCAGTGAGAACATTTATCAGCCCCAGCATTTT.

The gene calls are TRBV25-1 and TRBJ1-1; D gene unclear. V lost 2 bases and J lost 8, with 6 bases in between. The CDR3 totals 11 residues. CDR1 is MGHDK and CDR2 is SYGVNS in the germline V gene. CDR3 sequence: CASSEGTEAFF. CDR3 nucleotides: TGTGCCAGCAGTGAAGGTACCGAAGCTTTCTTT.

The chain carries TRBV6-6 and TRBJ2-7; no firm D call. The V and J ends lost 2 bases and 3 bases respectively, with 5 bases between them. The CDR3 is made up of 12 amino acids. Germline V gives CDR1 MNHNY, CDR2 SVGAGI (reference sequence). CDR3 region: CASSYSLYEQYF. The DNA of the CDR3 is TGTGCCAGCAGTTACAGCCTCTACGAGCAGTACTTC.

This clone was seen once. The genes are TRBV30 and TRBJ2-7, with D uncertain. The CDR3 consists of 12 residues. The V end lost 0 bases, the J end lost 3 bases, and 6 bases lay between the germline ends. Germline-derived CDR1 and CDR2 are GTSNPN and SVGIG (reference sequence). CDR3: CAWSVRYYEQYF. DNA of the CDR3: TGTGCCTGGAGTGTACGGTACTACGAGCAGTACTTC.

The chain joins TRBV9 to TRBJ1-1; TRBD1 aligns across 8 bases. Germline-derived CDR1 and CDR2 are SGDLS and YYNGEE. V lost 4 bases and J lost 7; bases outside the gene matches: 15. CDR3 length equals 16 residues. The CDR3 is CASSPRTGISLFEAFF. The CDR3 nucleotides read TGTGCCAGCAGCCCTAGGACAGGGATAAGTCTTTTTGAAGCTTTCTTT.

The chain joins TRBV19 to TRBJ2-2; weak D call: TRBD1 (6 bases). Germline loops: CDR1 LNHDA, CDR2 SQIVND (reference sequence). V lost 5 bases, J lost 5 bases, and 9 bases lay in between. CDR3 length: 13 residues. The CDR3 is CASSQQGTGELFF. The CDR3, as DNA: TGTGCCAGTAGTCAACAGGGTACCGGGGAGCTGTTTTTT.

The rearrangement uses TRBV11-2 and TRBJ2-1; no definite D call. This CDR3 is built from 13 residues. The germline V gene encodes CDR1 SGHAT and CDR2 FQNNGV. The V and J ends lost 0 bases and 5 bases respectively, with 5 bases between them. The CDR3: CASSLDLNNEQFF. DNA for the CDR3: TGTGCCAGCAGCTTAGACCTAAACAATGAGCAGTTCTTC.

The V gene is TRBV7-2, the J gene TRBJ1-1; D perhaps matches TRBD1 (5 bases). V shed 5 bases and J shed 3 bases, with 19 bases lying between them. Germline CDR1 reads SGHTA; CDR2 reads FQGNSA. The CDR3 spans 16 residues. The CDR3 nucleotides read TGTGCCAGCAGCCTGACAGTGAGGGGCTCGTACACTGAAGCTTTCTTT. It codes for CASSLTVRGSYTEAFF.

This clone was observed once. The chain uses TRBV18 and TRBJ2-2; D is ambiguous. The V gene lost 2 bases and the J gene lost 3 bases, with 13 bases spanning the gap. The CDR3 is made up of 16 amino acids. Germline assignment: CDR1 KGHSH and CDR2 LQKENI. The CDR3 DNA follows: TGTGCCAGCTCACCATGGAAGAATTCGTACACCGGGGAGCTGTTTTTT. It yields the protein CASSPWKNSYTGELFF.